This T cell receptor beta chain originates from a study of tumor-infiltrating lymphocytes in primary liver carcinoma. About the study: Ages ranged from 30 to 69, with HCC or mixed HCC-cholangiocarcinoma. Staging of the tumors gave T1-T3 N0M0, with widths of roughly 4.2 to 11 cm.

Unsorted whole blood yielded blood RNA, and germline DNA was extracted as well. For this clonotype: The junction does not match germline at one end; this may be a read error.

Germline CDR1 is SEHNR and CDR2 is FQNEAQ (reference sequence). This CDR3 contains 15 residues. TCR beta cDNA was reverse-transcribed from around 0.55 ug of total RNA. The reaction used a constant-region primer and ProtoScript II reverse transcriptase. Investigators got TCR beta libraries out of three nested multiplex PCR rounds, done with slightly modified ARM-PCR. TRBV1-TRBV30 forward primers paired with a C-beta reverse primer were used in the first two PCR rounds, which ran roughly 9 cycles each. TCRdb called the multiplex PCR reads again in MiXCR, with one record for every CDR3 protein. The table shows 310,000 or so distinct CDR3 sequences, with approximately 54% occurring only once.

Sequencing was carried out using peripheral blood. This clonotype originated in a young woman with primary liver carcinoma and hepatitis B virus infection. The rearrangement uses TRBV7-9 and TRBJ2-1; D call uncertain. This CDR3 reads CAAVQKSSSYNEQFF. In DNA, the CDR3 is TGTGCCGCGGTGCAGAAGAGCAGCTCCTACAATGAGCAGTTCTTT.